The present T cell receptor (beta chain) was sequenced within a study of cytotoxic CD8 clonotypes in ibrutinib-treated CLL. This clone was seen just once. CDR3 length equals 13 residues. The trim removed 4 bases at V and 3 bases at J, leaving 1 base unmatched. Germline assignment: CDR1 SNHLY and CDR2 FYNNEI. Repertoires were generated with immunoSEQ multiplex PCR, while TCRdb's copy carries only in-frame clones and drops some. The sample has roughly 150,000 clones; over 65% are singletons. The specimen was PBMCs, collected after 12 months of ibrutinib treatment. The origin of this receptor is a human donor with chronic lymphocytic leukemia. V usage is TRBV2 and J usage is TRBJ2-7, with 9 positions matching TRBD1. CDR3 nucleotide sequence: TGTGCCAGCAGTGTGGGACAGGGCTACGAGCAGTACTTC. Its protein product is CASSVGQGYEQYF.